The T cell receptor (beta chain) under discussion was sequenced for a study of CXCR3-negative and CXCR3-positive naive CD8 T cells (dated by TCRdb to between 2018 and 2021). Regarding the complete study: In total, 110 million to 150 million TRB reads were obtained, corresponding to roughly 1.5 +/- 0.3 million reads per library. The TRBV-TRBJ cluster analysis covered naive subsets from 5 or 6 donors and memory cells from 3 donors. The diversity and physicochemical repertoire analyses included 11 donors pooled from two independent experiments.

Sequencing took place on a NextSeq 550. The Human TCR Profiling Kit (MiLaboratory) was used to prepare UMI-labeled 5' RACE TRB cDNA libraries. cDNA synthesis used the entire amount of extracted RNA, and PCR amplification then used the entire amount of cDNA produced. Libraries were prepared in parallel with an identical number of PCR cycles. Turning to the authors' computational methods: MIGEC and MiXCR extracted about 50,000 +/- 10,000 unique UMI-labeled TRB cDNA molecules per library, requiring at least two reads per UMI. On average, about 40,000 +/- 10,000 functional in-frame TRB CDR3 nucleotide clonotypes lacking stop codons were found per library. After each sample was downsampled to 5000 UMI-labeled TRB molecules, VDJtools was used to calculate diversity metrics such as normalized Shannon-Wiener and Chao1. VDJtools computed clonotype-size-weighted physicochemical properties of the central five CDR3 residues: interaction energy, strength, volume and Kidera factor 4. One entry per CDR3 protein sequence results from the TCRdb reprocessing of the reads, with DNA left out. TCRdb's processing, not the authors', yielded these V and J calls. The sample's table covers 50,000 to 65,000 distinct CDR3 sequences. About 1.4% of the sample rests with the top ten.

As to this clonotype: Its antigen target is currently unknown.

For every CD8+ T cell subset, over 250,000 cells were flow-sorted straight into RLT lysis buffer, and each subset was sorted in triplicate. Naive CD8+ T cells were defined stringently as CD45RO-CCR7+CD27+CD95- to exclude memory contaminants. Using standard density gradient centrifugation, peripheral blood mononuclear cells were isolated from buffy coats. Naive CXCR3-negative and CXCR3-positive CD8+ T cells were flow-sorted using a FACSAria III. Total RNA was extracted from sorted cells with an RNeasy Mini Kit. Broader findings and caveats from the paper: Compared with CXCR3-negative naive cells, CXCR3-positive naive cells had TRB CDR3s with higher hydrophobicity (lower Kidera factor 4), lower energy, and higher strength and volume indices. Because surface CD5, which is linked to self-reactivity in mice, was comparable between the naive subsets, TCR interaction strength was also inferred from TRB CDR3 physicochemical properties. Both naive subsets had comparably high repertoire diversity, while memory CD8+ T cells had much lower repertoire diversity. Similar TRBV-TRBJ usage was shown by naive CXCR3-negative and CXCR3-positive cells from the same donor, whereas distinct patterns were shown by memory cells. Freshly isolated PBMCs were used for most assays because CXCR3 expression went down partially after cryopreservation.

The sequence was collected from a human donor in good health. Some clones in this sample may be carry-over from other donors' samples. The specimen was naive CXCR3- CD8+ T cells from blood. The cell subset or site label for this specimen denotes: CD45RO-CCR7+CD27+CD95- naive CD8+ T cells lacking CXCR3 (TNR3-).

For the CDR3, the sequence is CASSQSMSDTQYF. The receptor chain draws on TRBV4-2 and TRBJ2-3. Sequences LGHNA (CDR1) and YNFKEQ (CDR2) are obtained from the germline V gene. From the cysteine up to the phenylalanine, the CDR3 has a length of 13 residues. No DNA sequence is on record.